This entry lists 4 T cell receptor beta chains sequenced from one sample in a study of cytomegalovirus exposure and HLA in healthy donors. The primer mix had 60 Vbeta and 13 Jbeta primers. Only in-frame clones appear in the TCRdb table, and some are missing; sequencing was by immunoSEQ multiplex PCR. The profile shows 110,000 or so clones, about three quarters of them singletons. The source material was PBMCs. These receptors were collected from a woman aged 40 to 55 in good health and CMV-seropositive.

This chain uses TRBV4-1 with TRBJ1-2; D not certain. This CDR3 spans 14 amino acids. Trimming removed 1 base at V and 1 base at J, with 7 bases between. Germline V gene data show CDR1 as MGHRA and CDR2 as YSYEKL. The CDR3 region has the DNA TGCGCCAGCAGCCAAGGTAGATATAACTATGGCTACACCTTC. Protein: CASSQGRYNYGYTF.

In the case of this clone: One end of the junction varies from germline; a read error may be responsible. CDR3 nucleotides: TGTTCCAGCAGCGACCCCGTAGGGACAGGGGTTAATTCACCCCTCCACTTT. Amino acid sequence: CSSSDPVGTGVNSPLHF. The rearrangement links TRBV7-9 to TRBJ1-6, with 10 bases fitting TRBD1. CDR3 size: 17 residues. Germline CDR1 is SEHNR and CDR2 is FQNEAQ (reference sequence). The full variable domain, with the rest looked up from reference TRBV7-9 and TRBJ1-6, is DTGVSQNPRHKITKRGQNVTFRCDPISEHNRLYWYRQTLGQGPEFLTYFQNEAQLEKSRLLSDRFSAERPKGSFSTLEIQRTEQGDSAMYLCSSSDPVGTGVNSPLHFGNGTRLTVT.

The V gene is TRBV28, the J gene TRBJ2-7; a weak D match, TRBD2 (5 bases). CDR3 length: 15 amino acids. Germline V CDR1 and CDR2: MDHEN, SYDVKM. Between the trimmed V and J ends, which lost 7 bases and 0 bases, there was a span of 16 bases. In DNA, the CDR3 is TGTGCCAGCACCGGGCCGGGCGGGCCCTCCTACGAGCAGTACTTC. This codes for CASTGPGGPSYEQYF.

The gene calls are TRBV14 and TRBJ2-7, with TRBD2 identical over 9 bases. The CDR3 length is 15 residues. CDR1 and CDR2 (germline): SGHDN, FVKESK. Trimming cost V 4 bases and J 3 bases; bases outside gene matches: 7. CDR3: CASSRSGGPFYEQYF. As DNA, the CDR3 is TGTGCCAGCAGCCGTAGCGGGGGCCCATTCTACGAGCAGTACTTC.